This is a list of T cell receptor beta chains from one sample in a study of CD8 T cells in Susac syndrome. Each CDR3 protein is one row after TCRdb ran MiXCR on the immunoSEQ multiplex PCR reads. The data contain 170,000 or so distinct CDR3 sequences, just under 95% of them seen just once; the ten biggest clones take up 0.099%. Sequencing used CD4+ T cells from PBMCs. All receptors derive from a human donor with Susac syndrome. The CDR3 runs from the conserved cysteine through the conserved F or W.

J | V | CDR3
TRBJ2-6 | TRBV6-2/TRBV6-3 | CAGRHRDSSSGANVLTF
TRBJ1-2 | TRBV5-6 | CASFRWQGHGYTF
TRBJ1-1 | TRBV29-1 | CSVLGALSPTEAFF
TRBJ2-5 | TRBV20-1 | CSARELAGGTEETQYF
TRBJ1-2 | TRBV5-4 | CASSIRVEGGYTF
TRBJ2-6 | TRBV19 | CASSIARGSGANVLTF
TRBJ2-3 | TRBV20-1 | CSVRAGSGLDTQYF
TRBJ1-2 | TRBV2 | CASTLGTGLNYGYTF
TRBJ2-1 | TRBV20-1 | CSARDLSGEGLYNEQFF
TRBJ2-5 | TRBV12-3/TRBV12-4 | CASSLARSEETQYF
TRBJ1-1 | TRBV30 | CAWSTLQGLGTEAFF
TRBJ2-1 | TRBV9 | CASSERTSVEQFF
TRBJ2-5 | TRBV11-2 | CASSQRLAGDQETQYF
TRBJ2-3 | TRBV20-1 | CSVTPPSTGRDTQYF
TRBJ1-2 | TRBV12-5 | CASGSGVAGYTF
TRBJ2-7 | TRBV20-1 | CSARGYERSPYEQYF
TRBJ1-4 | TRBV28 | CASRQVNEKLFF
TRBJ2-3 | TRBV15 | CATSRGGGVKTDTQYF
TRBJ1-1 | TRBV20-1 | CSATSPAAEAFF
TRBJ1-6 | TRBV12-3/TRBV12-4 | CASSPSPLHF
TRBJ2-1 | TRBV5-1 | CASSSILSNEQFF
TRBJ2-3 | TRBV20-1 | CSARDPSGRAGTDTQYF
TRBJ1-1 | TRBV20-1 | CSARWTGRLRAFF